This record looks at one T cell receptor (beta chain) sequence and its context. This entry is derived from a study of T cells in Graves' hyperthyroidism and ophthalmopathy. Amplified regions were TCR beta CDR3 sequences from RNA transcripts. The HTBI primer set was used in a first-round RT-PCR of the TCR CDR3. Each CDR3 protein gets one entry after TCRdb re-called the multiplex PCR reads with MiXCR. The sample carries roughly 500,000 distinct CDR3 sequences, about 16% recorded once. Germline-derived CDR1 and CDR2 are SGHNT and YYREEE (reference sequence). The CDR3 has 19 amino acids. Trimming removed 2 bases at V and 6 bases at J, with 27 bases between.

J is TRBJ2-1 and V is TRBV5-4; maybe TRBD1 (7 bases). The sequenced sample was blood. This clonotype originated in a woman aged 25-40 years with Graves' ophthalmopathy. This CDR3 reads CASSFYGWQGDSGFNEQFF. CDR3 coding DNA: TGTGCCAGCAGCTTTTATGGGTGGCAGGGGGATAGCGGCTTCAATGAGCAGTTCTTC.